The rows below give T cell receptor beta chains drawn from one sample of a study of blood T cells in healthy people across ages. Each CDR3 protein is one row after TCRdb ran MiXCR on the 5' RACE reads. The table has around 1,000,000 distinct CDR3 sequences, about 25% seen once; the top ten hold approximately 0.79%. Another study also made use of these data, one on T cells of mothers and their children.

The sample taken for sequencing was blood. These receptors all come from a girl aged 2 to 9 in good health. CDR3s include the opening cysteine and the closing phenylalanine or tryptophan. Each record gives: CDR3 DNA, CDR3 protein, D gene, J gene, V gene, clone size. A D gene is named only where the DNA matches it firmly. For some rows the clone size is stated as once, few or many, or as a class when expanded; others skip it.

TGTGCCAGCAGCTTTAGGCGGGAGCTCAGTGAGCAGTTCTTC CASSFRRELSEQFF TRBD2 TRBJ2-1 TRBV7-8 .
TGTGCCAGCTCGATTCCTGCTACAGGGGGCGGCTACGAGCAGTACTTC CASSIPATGGGYEQYF TRBD1 TRBJ2-7 TRBV28 few
TGTGCCATCAGCGACGGTACTCTAGCGGGAGGGACCTACAATGAGCAGTTCTTC CAISDGTLAGGTYNEQFF TRBD2 TRBJ2-1 TRBV10-3 .
TGTGCCAGCAGCTTAACCGAAGACCTAGCGGGGCCCACAGATACGCAGTATTTT CASSLTEDLAGPTDTQYF TRBD2 TRBJ2-3 TRBV11-1 .
TGTGCCAGTGGTGGGAGTCCCTATGAGCAGTTCTTC CASGGSPYEQFF . TRBJ2-1 TRBV7-9 .
TGCAGCGCGGTTCCGAAAGGTCTCGGCGAGCAGTACTTC CSAVPKGLGEQYF . TRBJ2-7 TRBV29-1 once
TGTGCCAGCAGCTTAATAAACCGGGGACAAGAGACCCAGTACTTC CASSLINRGQETQYF . TRBJ2-5 TRBV7-2 few
TGTGCCAGCAGTCCCCCGGGCGCAGGGGAGTATGGCTACACCTTC CASSPPGAGEYGYTF . TRBJ1-2 TRBV27 .
TGTGCCAGCAGCTTAGGGTTGACTAGCGGGAGGGGTTACTCCTACGAGCAGTACTTC CASSLGLTSGRGYSYEQYF TRBD2 TRBJ2-7 TRBV7-2 .
TGTGCCAGCAGCGCCCACAGGGGGATTCCTCTATCGGGCTACACCTTC CASSAHRGIPLSGYTF TRBD1 TRBJ1-2 TRBV9 .
TGTGCCAGCAAGAGGGGGGAGAGCTATGGCTACACCTTC CASKRGESYGYTF . TRBJ1-2 TRBV12-3/TRBV12-4 .
TGTGCCAGCATAGAATCGAACAGACTGATCCAAGAGGCCCAGTACTTC CASIESNRLIQEAQYF . TRBJ2-5 TRBV6-1 .
TGTGCCAGCAGCCAAGATGCGGGGTCTAATGAAAAACTGTTTTTT CASSQDAGSNEKLFF . TRBJ1-4 TRBV3-1 .
TGTGCCAGCAGTCCTCTGAGTCGGGGAGGGAAGTTCTTC CASSPLSRGGKFF TRBD2 TRBJ2-1 TRBV27 .
TGCAGCGTTGAAGCCTCCGCCCCGGCAGGGCTCGGCGGGGGCTACACCTTC CSVEASAPAGLGGGYTF . TRBJ1-2 TRBV29-1 .
TGTGCCAGCAGCTCGCCCACGGCCACTGAAGCTTTCTTT CASSSPTATEAFF . TRBJ1-1 TRBV7-6 .
TGTGCCAGCAGTTTGAGGGTGTCTGTGGAGCCCCAGCATTTT CASSLRVSVEPQHF . TRBJ1-5 TRBV12-3/TRBV12-4 few
TGTGCCAGCAGTACGACCTACAACGAGCAGTACTTC CASSTTYNEQYF . TRBJ2-7 TRBV27 few
TGTGCCATCAGTGAGTCGACAGGCCGCGATGAGCAGTTCTTC CAISESTGRDEQFF . TRBJ2-1 TRBV10-3 few
TGTGCCAGCAGCCGTGAGGGCGACAGCACAGATACGCAGTATTTT CASSREGDSTDTQYF . TRBJ2-3 TRBV7-2 few
TGTGCCAGCAGCCCCACAGGGCCGGGCTATGGCTACACCTTC CASSPTGPGYGYTF . TRBJ1-2 TRBV7-9 few
TGTGCCAGCAGTGCTGATAGGGGGACAGGATCCTACGAGCAGTACTTC CASSADRGTGSYEQYF TRBD1 TRBJ2-7 TRBV28 .
TGTGCCAGCAGAACCCAGGGGTCCGGGGAGACCCAGTACTTC CASRTQGSGETQYF . TRBJ2-5 TRBV12-3/TRBV12-4 .
TGTGCCAGCAGCTTAGACAGACTAGAGACCCAGTACTTC CASSLDRLETQYF . TRBJ2-5 TRBV7-2 few
TGTGCCAGCAGCCAAGGAGAGATGAACACTGAAGCTTTCTTT CASSQGEMNTEAFF . TRBJ1-1 TRBV14 .
TGTGCCAGCAGTCCCCCGGGACAGGTGGGACCGAACACTGAAGCTTTCTTT CASSPPGQVGPNTEAFF TRBD1 TRBJ1-1 TRBV28 .
TGTGCCAGCCACCTCGGGGGGAGCAATCAGCCCCAGCATTTT CASHLGGSNQPQHF . TRBJ1-5 TRBV28 .
TGCAGCGCCCCTGAGGAGGGGCCAGACTATGGCTACACCTTC CSAPEEGPDYGYTF . TRBJ1-2 TRBV29-1 few
TGTGCCAGCAGTCATGCGCTCTCTGGGGCCAACGTCCTGACTTTC CASSHALSGANVLTF . TRBJ2-6 TRBV14 .
TGTGCCAGCAGTTTGGCGGGGCGAACCTACGAGCAGTACTTT CASSLAGRTYEQYF . TRBJ2-7 TRBV12-3/TRBV12-4 many
TGTGCCAGCACCGGCCCTCAGGGACTCCCGGAGACCCAGTACTTC CASTGPQGLPETQYF . TRBJ2-5 TRBV7-2 .
TGTGCCAGCAGTCCGTCAGGGGGCCCATACACTGAAGCTTTCTTT CASSPSGGPYTEAFF TRBD1 TRBJ1-1 TRBV12-3/TRBV12-4 .
TGTGCCAGCAGCTTTTATCGGGGTGGCGGCACAGATACGCAGTATTTT CASSFYRGGGTDTQYF . TRBJ2-3 TRBV7-9 .
TGTGCCAGCAGTGAAGAGACAGGGTTCCCCTACACCTTC CASSEETGFPYTF TRBD1 TRBJ1-2 TRBV6-1 .
TGTGCCACCAGTGGGCAGGGGGTCACAGATACGCAGTATTTT CATSGQGVTDTQYF TRBD1 TRBJ2-3 TRBV24-1 .
TGTGCCAGCAGCCCCGGGACCTCTCCCGGCGGAGAGACCCAGTACTTC CASSPGTSPGGETQYF . TRBJ2-5 TRBV7-3 few
TGTGCCAGCAGCCGGGGGGGTCCGGCCAAAAACATTCAGTACTTC CASSRGGPAKNIQYF TRBD2 TRBJ2-4 TRBV14 many
TGTGCCAGCAGCTGGACTAGCGGAGCTCTTTTGGATGAGCAGTTCTTC CASSWTSGALLDEQFF TRBD2 TRBJ2-1 TRBV7-2 .
TGCAGTGCTAGGGACAGGGGAACTGAGCAGTTCTTC CSARDRGTEQFF TRBD1 TRBJ2-1 TRBV20-1 .
TGTGCCAGCAGCAAAGCGCTGATGGGACAGGGGAGCTCCTACGAGCAGTACTTC CASSKALMGQGSSYEQYF . TRBJ2-7 TRBV21-1 few
TGTGCCAGCAGTCCCTATCGGACAGGGGACTACACCTTC CASSPYRTGDYTF TRBD1 TRBJ1-2 TRBV12-3/TRBV12-4 .
TGCAGTGCTAGCACAGGGGGCACAGATACGCAGTATTTT CSASTGGTDTQYF TRBD1 TRBJ2-3 TRBV20-1 .